Below, 5 T cell receptor beta chains from the same sample are listed, as sequenced in a study of CXCR3-negative and CXCR3-positive naive CD8 T cells. Via 5' RACE with UMI labels, TRB cDNA libraries were prepared. Each CDR3 protein gets one entry in TCRdb, which reprocessed the 5' RACE reads and gives no DNA. The listing contains about 130,000 distinct CDR3 sequences. Study observations and caveats: TRB CDR3s of CXCR3-positive naive cells were more hydrophobic than those of CXCR3-negative naive cells.

These receptors' antigens are unknown. The sequenced sample consisted of naive CXCR3+ CD8+ T cells from blood. Subset defined: CD45RO-CCR7+CD27+CD95- naive CD8+ T cells expressing CXCR3 (TNR3+). These receptor sequences come from a human donor in good health. Some clones in this sample may be carry-over from other donors' samples.

The chain combines TRBV9 with TRBJ2-3; TCRdb indicates TRBD1, and absent DNA this call remains unverified. The CDR3 is 19 amino acids. CDR1 is SGDLS, CDR2 YYNGEE, per germline. This CDR3 reads CASSPPLPLEGGSTDTQYF.

The chain combines TRBV7-2 with TRBJ2-7; TCRdb picks TRBD1, but there is no DNA to check that call. CDR1 SGHTA and CDR2 FQGNSA come from the germline V gene. CDR3 length equals 19 residues. CDR3: CASSSRQGFLLGKGYEQYF.

This chain's CDR3 is CSVEEGLANYGYTF. V usage is TRBV29-1 and J usage is TRBJ1-2. Germline V gives CDR1 SQVTM, CDR2 ANQGSEA. This CDR3 spans 14 amino acids.

The chain combines TRBV29-1 with TRBJ1-5; there is no DNA to check the TCRdb D call of TRBD1. CDR1 SQVTM and CDR2 ANQGSEA come from the germline V gene. The CDR3 is 14 amino acids. The CDR3 spells CSVKTGVGNQPQHF.

The chain has TRBV5-1 and TRBJ2-7. CDR1 is SGHRS, CDR2 YFSETQ, per germline. This CDR3 is built from 14 residues. CDR3 loop: CASSLGQRSYEQYF.